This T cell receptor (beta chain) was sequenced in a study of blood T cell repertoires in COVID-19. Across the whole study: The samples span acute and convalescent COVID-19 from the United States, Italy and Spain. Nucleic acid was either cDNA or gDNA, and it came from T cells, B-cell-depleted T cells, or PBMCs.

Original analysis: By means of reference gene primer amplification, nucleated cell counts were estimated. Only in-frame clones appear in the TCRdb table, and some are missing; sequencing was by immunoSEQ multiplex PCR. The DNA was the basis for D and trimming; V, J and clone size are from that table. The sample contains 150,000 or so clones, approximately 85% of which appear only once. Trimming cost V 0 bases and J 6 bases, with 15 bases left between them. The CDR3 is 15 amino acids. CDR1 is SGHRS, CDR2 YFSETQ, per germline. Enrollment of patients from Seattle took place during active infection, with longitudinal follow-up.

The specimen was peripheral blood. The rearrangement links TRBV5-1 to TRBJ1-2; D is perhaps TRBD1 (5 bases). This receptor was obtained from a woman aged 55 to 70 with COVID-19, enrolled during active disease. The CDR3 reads CASSLEAGSENGYTF. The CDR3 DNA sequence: TGCGCCAGCAGCTTGGAAGCAGGGTCGGAAAATGGCTACACCTTC.